The 19 T cell receptor beta chains presented below share a single source sample, sequenced in a study of T cells in Graves' hyperthyroidism and ophthalmopathy. TCR beta CDR3 regions were amplified from RNA transcripts. The TCR CDR3 was amplified in a first-round RT-PCR using the HTBI primer set. TCRdb redid the calling of the multiplex PCR reads with MiXCR, one entry per CDR3 protein. Among 500,000 to 650,000 distinct CDR3 sequences listed, roughly 14% were seen once. What was sequenced was blood. The receptor source for this set is a woman between 45 and 60 years old with Graves' ophthalmopathy.

Concerning this clonotype: A read error may explain this, as a much larger clone is one base away. The chain combines TRBV3-1 with TRBJ1-2; D is unresolved. In germline, CDR1 is LGHDT, CDR2 YNNKEL (reference sequence). The CDR3 runs to 15 residues. The chain's CDR3 is CTSSQELIANYGYTF. CDR3 nucleotide sequence: TGTACCAGCAGCCAAGAGTTGATAGCTAACTATGGCTACACCTTC.

The V gene is TRBV6-6, the J gene TRBJ2-3; D remains unclear. The CDR3 runs to 14 residues. The V gene's germline CDR1 is MNHNY and CDR2 SVGAGI (reference sequence). V was shortened by 2 bases and J by 2 bases, with 8 bases between the two germline ends. The CDR3 DNA is TGTGCCAGCAGTTACATCCGGATCACAGATACGCAGTATTTT. Protein sequence: CASSYIRITDTQYF.

This clonotype was counted at least ten times. This chain connects TRBV29-1 to TRBJ2-3, with 10 bases identical to TRBD1. There are 16 residues in the CDR3. The V segment lost 1 base and the J segment 6 bases; nucleotides outside the gene matches: 10. Germline CDR1 SQVTM, CDR2 ANQGSEA. The CDR3: CSVEALPGQGSDTQYF. DNA of the CDR3: TGCAGCGTTGAAGCCTTACCGGGACAGGGGAGCGATACGCAGTATTTT.

The gene calls are TRBV5-1 and TRBJ1-4, with a weak D call TRBD1 (6 bases). Germline assignment: CDR1 SGHRS and CDR2 YFSETQ. CDR3 length: 14 residues. The V and J ends lost 4 bases and 7 bases respectively, with 14 bases between them. The CDR3 DNA sequence: TGCGCCAGCAGCACCAAAATAGGGGGTGAAAAACTGTTTTTT. Amino acid sequence: CASSTKIGGEKLFF.

The rearrangement joins TRBV20-1 to TRBJ2-1; 8 nucleotides line up with TRBD1. There are 11 residues in the CDR3. Germline V gene sequence: CDR1 DFQATT, CDR2 SNEGSKA (reference sequence). With 6 bases clipped from V and 16 bases from J, the junction kept 11 bases outside the gene matches. CDR3 sequence (DNA): TGCAGTGCCCAGGGACAGGCCGGGGGTTTCTTC. Protein: CSAQGQAGGFF.

At least ten counts were recorded for this clonotype. The chain is built from TRBV12-3 or TRBV12-4 and TRBJ1-5; possible D gene TRBD1, 6 bases. The CDR3 is 16 residues long. V was clipped by 6 bases and J by 6 bases, with 21 bases between them. CDR3 sequence: CASRMMTGGLGQPQHF. The CDR3 DNA is TGTGCCAGCAGGATGATGACGGGGGGGCTCGGTCAGCCCCAGCATTTT.

This clonotype was counted only a few times. This sequence joins TRBV29-1 and TRBJ1-2, with D maybe TRBD1 (6 bases). Deletions cut 6 bases from V and 2 bases from J, with 19 bases between. Germline CDR1 SQVTM, CDR2 ANQGSEA. This CDR3 has 15 residues. Written as DNA, the CDR3 is TGCAGCGTAGCCGTGGGGGGCCCGTCCAACTATGGCTACACCTTC. Translating it yields CSVAVGGPSNYGYTF.

At least ten counts were recorded for this clonotype. The V and J genes are TRBV7-3 and TRBJ2-1, with D uncertain. The CDR3 spans 14 residues. V lost 0 bases to trimming and J lost 9 bases, with 12 bases between them. The germline gives CDR1 SGHTA, CDR2 FQGTGA. CDR3 loop: CASSLTEDSIEQFF. In DNA form, the CDR3 reads TGTGCCAGCAGCTTAACGGAAGACTCCATTGAGCAGTTCTTC.

This clonotype was detected ten times or more. The chain recombines TRBV5-6 with TRBJ2-1; tentative D call: TRBD2 (5 bases). Trimming cost V 0 bases and J 4 bases, with 11 bases left between them. This CDR3 contains 15 residues. Germline V gives CDR1 SGHDT, CDR2 YYEEEE. This CDR3 reads CASSLAVGLYNEQFF. The CDR3 bases are TGTGCCAGCAGCTTGGCCGTCGGACTGTACAATGAGCAGTTCTTC.

This clonotype showed up many times. The rearrangement uses TRBV3-1 and TRBJ2-7; D ambiguous. Trimming left V 1 base short and J 3 bases short, with 13 bases between. The CDR3 loop spans 15 amino acids. The germline V gene encodes CDR1 LGHDT and CDR2 YNNKEL (reference sequence). The CDR3 loop is CASSQGPSPVYEQYF. The CDR3 nucleotides read TGTGCCAGCAGCCAAGGCCCCTCACCGGTCTACGAGCAGTACTTC.

This clonotype was seen a few times. The chain employs TRBV7-9 and TRBJ2-4; 10 bases are a match to TRBD1. J lost 7 bases, V lost 4 bases, and 7 bases had no gene match. The CDR3 sequence is 15 residues long. Germline-derived CDR1 and CDR2 are SEHNR and FQNEAQ (reference sequence). CDR3 DNA: TGTGCCAGCAGCTGGAGACAGGGGGCGGTTAACATTCAGTACTTC. This sequence encodes CASSWRQGAVNIQYF.

This clonotype showed up just a few times. The chain has TRBV20-1 and TRBJ2-7; 7 bases map to TRBD1. In germline, CDR1 is DFQATT, CDR2 SNEGSKA (reference sequence). This CDR3 contains 16 residues. Trimming removed 0 bases from V and 3 bases from J; junction bases left unmatched: 11. The CDR3 spells CSARDSSTGKNYEQYF. For the CDR3, the DNA is TGCAGTGCTAGAGATTCTTCGACAGGGAAGAACTACGAGCAGTACTTC.

This clonotype turned up a few times. This chain uses TRBV28 with TRBJ1-2, with D unclear. The CDR3 runs 15 residues. V lost 4 bases and J lost 2, with 14 bases in between. The V gene's germline CDR1 is MDHEN and CDR2 SYDVKM. CDR3 DNA sequence: TGTGCCAGCAGTTCCCCCCTCGGAGACAACTATGGCTACACCTTC. It codes for CASSSPLGDNYGYTF.

The V and J genes are TRBV6-2 or TRBV6-3 and TRBJ2-2; 9 nucleotides agree with TRBD1. V lost 6 bases, J lost 4 bases, and 9 bases stayed unmatched. The CDR3 covers 16 residues. Germline CDR1 MNHEY, CDR2 SVGEGT. CDR3 amino acids: CASSSPGTGSTGELFF. CDR3 nucleotide sequence: TGTGCCAGCAGCTCCCCCGGGACAGGGAGCACCGGGGAGCTGTTTTTT.

This clonotype was detected a few times. The chain employs TRBV7-2 and TRBJ2-5, with a tentative D call TRBD2 (6 bases). This CDR3 has 13 residues. CDR1 is SGHTA and CDR2 is FQGNSA in the germline V gene. Trimming left V 3 bases short and J 14 bases short, with 19 bases between. CDR3 coding DNA: TGTGCCAGCAGCTTTCGACCCTGGGACTCATACTACTTC. Residues: CASSFRPWDSYYF.

This clonotype was detected ten times or more. This chain connects TRBV20-1 to TRBJ1-4; D is unresolved. This CDR3 comprises 12 residues. V was shortened by 2 bases and J by 8 bases, with 9 bases between the two germline ends. Germline V gives CDR1 DFQATT, CDR2 SNEGSKA (reference sequence). CDR3 protein: CSARLGYEKLFF. Written as DNA, the CDR3 is TGCAGTGCTAGATTGGGTTACGAAAAACTGTTTTTT.

This sequence joins TRBV20-1 and TRBJ2-1; TRBD2 agrees at 9 bases. The V and J ends lost 1 base and 9 bases, in that order; junction bases with no gene match: 10. Germline V CDR1 and CDR2: DFQATT, SNEGSKA (reference sequence). The CDR3 extends over 15 amino acids. CDR3 loop: CSARGRREGRGEQFF. CDR3 nucleotide sequence: TGCAGTGCTAGAGGGCGGCGGGAGGGCCGGGGTGAGCAGTTCTTC.

This clonotype was seen many times. The chain employs TRBV12-3 or TRBV12-4 and TRBJ2-7; 9 bases agree with TRBD1. V lost 6 bases and J lost 3; bases outside the gene matches: 6. The length of the CDR3 is 14 residues. CDR3 sequence: CASRRQGGDYEQYF. CDR3 in DNA: TGTGCCAGCAGGCGACAGGGGGGGGACTACGAGCAGTACTTC.

The V call is TRBV5-4, the J call TRBJ1-1, with D unresolved. Trimming stripped 4 bases from V and 1 base from J, with 17 bases between. This CDR3 spans 16 amino acids. Germline-derived CDR1 and CDR2 are SGHNT and YYREEE (reference sequence). CDR3 in amino acids: CASSALKTQRNTEAFF. In DNA form, the CDR3 reads TGTGCCAGCAGCGCCTTAAAGACCCAAAGGAACACTGAAGCTTTCTTT.